The present T cell receptor (beta chain) was sequenced within a study of CD8 T cells in ankylosing spondylitis. Findings of the study overall: Several highly homologous variants made up a TCR beta motif, and this motif appeared characteristic of ankylosing spondylitis blood. Reportedly, matched ankylosing spondylitis synovial fluid was significantly enriched for disease-linked clones. Relatively rare in peripheral blood, disease-linked clones were also CD8+.

There are a few counts of this clonotype. Its antigen is not known. TCRdb reanalysed the 5' RACE reads using MiXCR and keeps one entry per CDR3 protein. Found here are under 300,000 distinct CDR3 sequences, approximately 10% of them singletons; the top ten hold 2.6%. Trimming stripped 6 bases from V and 0 bases from J, with 15 bases between. Germline assignment: CDR1 WNHNN and CDR2 SYGVQD (reference sequence). The CDR3 runs to 15 residues. The chain has TRBV10-1 and TRBJ2-7, with D possibly TRBD2 on 6 matching bases. What was sequenced was blood, either unsorted or a sorted T cell fraction (not recorded which). This TCR was recovered from a male donor with ankylosing spondylitis or in good health (not recorded which). The CDR3 is CASSPGPGGSYEQYF. The CDR3 DNA reads as TGCGCCAGCAGCCCTGGACCCGGGGGCTCCTACGAGCAGTACTTC.